This T cell receptor beta chain came from a study of blood T cell repertoires in COVID-19. The germline V and J ends were trimmed by 2 bases and 1 base, with 8 bases remaining between them. Looked up from germline, CDR1 is SNHLY and CDR2 is FYNNEI. This CDR3 spans 14 amino acids. This clone was observed a few times. Produced via immunoSEQ multiplex PCR; TCRdb's table is partial and in-frame only. This table has hundreds of thousands of clones, roughly 89% appearing once. The rearrangement joins TRBV2 to TRBJ1-1, with a weak D call TRBD1 (5 bases). The receptor was isolated from a woman between 50 and 59 years old who had been exposed to COVID-19. The sample was PBMCs or T cells enriched from blood (not recorded which). CDR3 protein: CASSETQGNTEAFF. The CDR3 DNA follows: TGTGCCAGCAGTGAAACCCAGGGGAACACTGAAGCTTTCTTT.